The 32 T cell receptor beta chains reported below all come from one sample, sequenced in a study of T cells after yellow fever vaccination. A single record per CDR3 protein comes from TCRdb applying MiXCR to the 5' RACE reads. Here the sample spans about 73,000 distinct CDR3 sequences, 7.5% to 8% being singletons. The material was CD8+ T cells sorted from PBMCs, obtained on the day of the yellow fever booster vaccination. These receptors all stem from a man in his thirties or forties who received the YFV17D yellow fever vaccine.

This clonotype was counted a few times. The chain carries TRBV7-6 and TRBJ2-7; D is unresolved. The length of the CDR3 is 12 residues. Trimming shortened V by 5 bases and J by 5 bases, and 10 bases separated the two germline ends. In germline, CDR1 is SGHVS, CDR2 FNYEAQ. CDR3 sequence: CASSPDGHEQYF. The CDR3 nucleotides are TGTGCCAGCAGCCCAGACGGTCACGAGCAGTACTTC.

This clonotype was seen a few times. This rearrangement joins TRBV20-1 to TRBJ2-5; 12 bases align to TRBD2. Germline V CDR1 and CDR2: DFQATT, SNEGSKA (reference sequence). J was trimmed by 5 bases and V by 0 bases; bases with no gene match: 13. This CDR3 is 18 amino acids long. CDR3 nucleotide sequence: TGCAGTGCTAGAGATGGTGGGGCTAGCGGGAGGGCCTGGGAGACCCAGTACTTC. It translates to CSARDGGASGRAWETQYF.

J is TRBJ1-1 and V is TRBV6-2 or TRBV6-3; no definite D call. Germline values: CDR1 MNHEY, CDR2 SVGEGT. There are 11 residues in the CDR3. With 1 base removed from V and 7 bases from J, the gap between germline ends came to 4 bases. CDR3 protein: CASSYLLEAFF. The CDR3 DNA is TGTGCCAGCAGTTACTTACTTGAAGCTTTCTTT.

This clonotype was observed a handful of times. V usage is TRBV4-3 and J usage is TRBJ2-1; D is perhaps TRBD1 (6 bases). The CDR3 loop spans 13 amino acids. The germline CDR1 and CDR2 sequences are LGHNA and YSLEER. As DNA, the CDR3 is TGCAGCAGCCAGTCAGGGGAGTTTGATGAGCAGTTCTTC. It specifies CSSQSGEFDEQFF.

This clonotype has a count of ten or more. The rearrangement uses TRBV5-1 and TRBJ2-5; 7 positions agree with TRBD1. The germline gives CDR1 SGHRS, CDR2 YFSETQ. CDR3 size: 14 residues. Trimming cost V 0 bases and J 5 bases; bases outside gene matches: 4. CDR3 sequence (DNA): TGCGCCAGCAGCTTGGCCACAGGGGATGAGACCCAGTACTTC. Translated, it gives CASSLATGDETQYF.

This clonotype was picked up a small number of times. This sequence joins TRBV12-3 or TRBV12-4 and TRBJ2-7; TRBD1 matches at 8 bases. The junction had 11 bases not matched to a gene; V was cut back by 8 bases and J by 2 bases. The CDR3 has 15 residues. This CDR3 is CASLTGETPAYEQYF. Here the CDR3 DNA reads TGTGCCAGCCTGACAGGGGAAACGCCAGCCTACGAGCAGTACTTC.

The rearrangement uses TRBV2 and TRBJ2-7, with D perhaps matching TRBD1 (6 bases). There are 15 residues in the CDR3. V lost 6 bases to trimming and J lost 0 bases, with 15 bases between them. The germline V gene encodes CDR1 SNHLY and CDR2 FYNNEI. The CDR3 is CASRRLGTSSYEQYF. The CDR3 DNA follows: TGTGCCAGCAGGCGCCTCGGGACAAGCTCCTACGAGCAGTACTTC.

There are a few counts of this clonotype. The chain carries TRBV6-5 and TRBJ2-1; tentatively, D is TRBD1 (6 bases). Germline V gene data show CDR1 as MNHEY and CDR2 as SVGAGI. This CDR3 has 15 residues. The V gene lost 0 bases and the J gene lost 10 bases, with 16 bases spanning the gap. In DNA, the CDR3 is TGTGCCAGCAGTTACTCAGGGGGTGGTGGTCGGGAGCAGTTCTTC. It yields the protein CASSYSGGGGREQFF.

There are many counts of this clonotype. CDR3 in DNA: TGTGCCAGCAGTCTCTCGGGACTAGCGGGTCATGAGCAGTTCTTC. Protein sequence: CASSLSGLAGHEQFF. The chain employs TRBV28 and TRBJ2-1; 12 bases fit TRBD2. The germline CDR1 and CDR2 sequences are MDHEN and SYDVKM. V lost 5 bases to trimming and J lost 8 bases; unmatched junction nucleotides: 7. This CDR3 region has 15 residues.

This clonotype was picked up many times. The rearrangement uses TRBV13 and TRBJ1-1; TRBD1 matches at 11 bases. There are 15 residues in the CDR3. Trimming at V came to 5 bases and at J to 4 bases, leaving 6 bases not matched to a gene. The germline CDR1 and CDR2 sequences are PRHDT and FYEKMQ (reference sequence). The DNA for the CDR3 is TGTGCCAGCAGCGACTCCGGGACAGGGGGCACTGAAGCTTTCTTT. It codes for CASSDSGTGGTEAFF.

This clonotype was seen at least ten times. V is TRBV20-1 and J is TRBJ1-1; D gene uncertain. V was clipped by 0 bases and J by 3 bases, with 8 bases between them. Germline lookup yields CDR1 DFQATT and CDR2 SNEGSKA (reference sequence). This CDR3 comprises 13 residues. The chain's CDR3 is CSARDDGDTEAFF. CDR3 bases: TGCAGTGCTAGAGATGACGGAGACACTGAAGCTTTCTTT.

This clonotype appeared a few times. The chain couples TRBV21-1 to TRBJ2-1; the DNA was not used to check the table's D call, TRBD1. TRBV21-1 is annotated as a pseudogene. This CDR3 region has 10 residues. This chain's CDR3 is CATLHNEQFF. As DNA, the CDR3 is TGTGCCACCCTGCACAATGAGCAGTTCTTC.

The V and J genes are TRBV2 and TRBJ2-7, with TRBD2 identical over 10 bases. Trimming at V came to 4 bases and at J to 6 bases, leaving 0 bases not matched to a gene. The CDR3 runs to 12 residues. CDR1 is SNHLY, CDR2 FYNNEI, per germline. The CDR3 DNA reads as TGTGCCAGCAGTGGGACTAGCGGCGAGCAGTACTTC. Residues: CASSGTSGEQYF.

The table lists this clonotype with many counts. The V and J genes are TRBV4-2 and TRBJ2-1; D possibly matches TRBD1 or TRBD2 (5 bases each). The CDR3 covers 17 residues. Trimming stripped 1 base from V and 0 bases from J, with 13 bases between. Germline V gene data show CDR1 as LGHNA and CDR2 as YNFKEQ. The CDR3 sequence is CASSQGRDAGSYNEQFF. CDR3 DNA sequence: TGTGCCAGCAGCCAAGGCAGGGACGCCGGCTCCTACAATGAGCAGTTCTTC.

The genes are TRBV5-4 and TRBJ2-5, with unresolved D. Germline loops: CDR1 SGHNT, CDR2 YYREEE (reference sequence). V dropped 4 bases and J dropped 1 base, with 20 bases sitting between them. The CDR3 contains 17 residues. The CDR3 protein is CASSPLGSRRTQETQYF. CDR3 sequence (DNA): TGTGCCAGCAGCCCCCTGGGTAGTCGGCGGACCCAAGAGACCCAGTACTTC.

This CDR3 is CASRSGTSRNEQFF. The CDR3 coding sequence is TGTGCCAGCAGGTCCGGGACTAGCCGCAATGAGCAGTTCTTC. The chain uses TRBV2 and TRBJ2-1; 9 bases fit TRBD2. In germline, CDR1 is SNHLY, CDR2 FYNNEI. V lost 6 bases and J lost 6; bases outside the gene matches: 6. CDR3 size: 14 residues.

This clonotype has only a few counts. The chain couples TRBV6-1 to TRBJ2-5; 8 positions agree with TRBD1. J gave up 1 base and V 6 bases, and 10 bases lay outside the gene matches. The V gene's germline CDR1 is MNHNS and CDR2 SASEGT. The CDR3 loop spans 16 amino acids. The CDR3 region has the DNA TGTGCCAGCAGCCCCCGGACAGGGCCGCCCCAAGAGACCCAGTACTTC. Its translation: CASSPRTGPPQETQYF.

This clonotype has at least ten counts. The chain couples TRBV12-3 or TRBV12-4 to TRBJ2-1; 8 nucleotides line up with TRBD2. The CDR3 spans 16 residues. Unmatched junction bases numbered 11, after V lost 6 bases and J lost 4 bases. The CDR3, as DNA: TGTGCCAGCAGGGTCCTTGGGACTAGTTCTTACAATGAGCAGTTCTTC. Protein sequence: CASRVLGTSSYNEQFF.

This clonotype was observed many times. The V call is TRBV30, the J call TRBJ2-3; weak D call: TRBD1 (5 bases). Germline CDR1 and CDR2: GTSNPN and SVGIG (reference sequence). V was shortened by 4 bases and J by 4 bases, with 18 bases between the two germline ends. The length of the CDR3 is 15 residues. This CDR3 is CAWIGLQAGADTQYF. The CDR3 nucleotides are TGTGCCTGGATCGGGTTACAGGCAGGCGCAGATACGCAGTATTTT.

J is TRBJ2-2 and V is TRBV7-9; D not certain. The V gene lost 4 bases and the J gene lost 0 bases, with 15 bases spanning the gap. CDR1 SEHNR and CDR2 FQNEAQ come from the germline V gene (reference sequence). The CDR3 consists of 17 residues. This CDR3 is CASSSRWAESNTGELFF. The DNA for the CDR3 is TGTGCCAGCAGCTCCCGGTGGGCAGAGTCGAACACCGGGGAGCTGTTTTTT.

The table lists this clonotype with many counts. V gene TRBV2 combines with J gene TRBJ1-1, with D uncertain. V was trimmed by 7 bases and J by 3 bases, leaving 15 bases between them. CDR3 size: 14 residues. Germline V gene data show CDR1 as SNHLY and CDR2 as FYNNEI. The CDR3 here is CASMHQLGDTEAFF. The DNA for the CDR3 is TGTGCCAGCATGCACCAACTTGGGGACACTGAAGCTTTCTTT.

This chain connects TRBV15 to TRBJ2-5, with TRBD1 matching 8 bases. Losses at the gene ends were 2 bases for V and 2 bases for J; bases not matched to a gene: 7. This CDR3 region has 16 residues. CDR1 is LNHNV, CDR2 YYDKDF, per germline (reference sequence). CDR3: CATSRPGQGTQETQYF. In DNA, the CDR3 is TGTGCCACCAGCAGACCCGGACAGGGCACGCAAGAGACCCAGTACTTC.

This clonotype was detected only a few times. This sequence joins TRBV4-3 and TRBJ2-7; perhaps TRBD1 as D (6 bases). Germline V gene data show CDR1 as LGHNA and CDR2 as YSLEER. The ends were cut back, 0 bases at V and 4 bases at J, with 10 bases in the middle. This CDR3 region has 14 residues. The CDR3 is CASSQDQGFYEQYF. The CDR3 DNA sequence: TGCGCCAGCAGCCAAGATCAGGGGTTTTACGAGCAGTACTTC.

This clonotype turned up a few times. The chain carries TRBV12-3 or TRBV12-4 and TRBJ2-1, with 7 bases that match TRBD2. With 6 bases clipped from V and 5 bases from J, the junction kept 7 bases outside the gene matches. The CDR3 runs 14 residues. The CDR3 DNA follows: TGTGCCAGCAGGGGGGAGGGACTTCACAATGAGCAGTTCTTC. Translation: CASRGEGLHNEQFF.

With respect to this clonotype: This may be a read error: a much more frequent sequence differs by one nucleotide. The gene calls are TRBV2 and TRBJ2-5; D is perhaps TRBD1 (5 bases). CDR1 and CDR2 from the germline V gene are SNHLY and FYNNEI. This CDR3 has 12 amino acids. CDR3 sequence (DNA): TGTGCCAGCGGACAACCTCTAGAGGCCCAGTACTTC. It encodes CASGQPLEAQYF. Full variable domain (outside the CDR3, taken from reference TRBV2 and TRBJ2-5): EPEVTQTPSHQVTQMGQEVILRCVPISNHLYFYWYRQILGQKVEFLVSFYNNEISEKSEIFDDQFSVERPDGSNFTLKIRSTKLEDSAMYFCASGQPLEAQYFGPGTRLLVL.

The J gene is TRBJ2-1, the V gene TRBV7-9; 7 nucleotides line up with TRBD1. The CDR3 has 13 amino acids. Germline CDR1 reads SEHNR; CDR2 reads FQNEAQ (reference sequence). V dropped 3 bases and J dropped 9; count of bases not matched to a gene: 5. This CDR3 reads CASSFRTGGEQFF. DNA of the CDR3: TGTGCCAGCAGCTTCAGGACAGGCGGTGAGCAGTTCTTC.

This clonotype has only a few counts. The CDR3 reads CASSSGGSGANVLTF. The CDR3 nucleotides are TGTGCCAGCAGCTCCGGGGGCTCTGGGGCCAACGTCCTGACTTTC. The chain combines TRBV12-3 or TRBV12-4 with TRBJ2-6; perhaps TRBD2 as D (6 bases). The ends were cut back, 6 bases at V and 0 bases at J, with 9 bases in the middle. This CDR3 has 15 residues.

This clonotype was counted ten times or more. The chain's CDR3 is CSAKPLADYEQYF. As DNA, the CDR3 is TGCAGTGCTAAGCCCCTAGCCGACTACGAGCAGTACTTC. The chain recombines TRBV20-1 with TRBJ2-7, with D perhaps TRBD2 (5 bases). Germline V gives CDR1 DFQATT, CDR2 SNEGSKA (reference sequence). Trimming took 4 bases from V and 3 from J, leaving 13 bases between them. The CDR3 loop spans 13 amino acids.

CDR3 sequence: CASSSSGATDTQYF. CDR3 DNA: TGTGCCAGCAGCTCCAGCGGGGCCACAGATACGCAGTATTTT. V is TRBV7-2 and J is TRBJ2-3; 7 nucleotides line up with TRBD2. CDR3 length equals 14 residues. V trimming: 4 bases; J trimming: 2 bases; junction bases outside the gene matches: 3. The germline V gene encodes CDR1 SGHTA and CDR2 FQGNSA.

This clonotype was seen many times. The V call is TRBV2, the J call TRBJ2-3, with 13 bases lining up with TRBD2. Looked up from germline, CDR1 is SNHLY and CDR2 is FYNNEI. The CDR3 consists of 17 residues. The V gene end was trimmed by 6 bases and the J gene end by 5 bases; junction bases not matched to a gene: 11. CDR3 DNA: TGTGCCAGCAGAGAGACTCTGGGACTAGCGGGGCAAGATACGCAGTATTTT. Its translation is CASRETLGLAGQDTQYF.

Only a few counts were recorded for this clonotype. V gene TRBV7-9 combines with J gene TRBJ2-5; 10 bases line up with TRBD1. The V gene's germline CDR1 is SEHNR and CDR2 FQNEAQ (reference sequence). The CDR3 extends over 15 amino acids. V was pared by 4 bases and J by 4 bases, with 6 bases of the junction left unmatched. This chain's CDR3 is CASSSGTGVSETQYF. CDR3 DNA: TGTGCCAGCAGCTCCGGGACAGGGGTTTCAGAGACCCAGTACTTC. Complete variable domain (other parts from reference TRBV7-9 and TRBJ2-5): DTGVSQNPRHKITKRGQNVTFRCDPISEHNRLYWYRQTLGQGPEFLTYFQNEAQLEKSRLLSDRFSAERPKGSFSTLEIQRTEQGDSAMYLCASSSGTGVSETQYFGPGTRLLVL.

This clonotype came up a few times. The gene calls are TRBV7-2 and TRBJ2-7; weak D call: TRBD2 (7 bases). The CDR3 loop spans 17 amino acids. The V gene's germline CDR1 is SGHTA and CDR2 FQGNSA. With 3 bases removed from V and 0 bases from J, the gap between germline ends came to 18 bases. The CDR3 nucleotides read TGTGCCAGCAGCTTCTATGGGGAGGGGGGAAGCTCCTACGAGCAGTACTTC. Amino acid sequence: CASSFYGEGGSSYEQYF.